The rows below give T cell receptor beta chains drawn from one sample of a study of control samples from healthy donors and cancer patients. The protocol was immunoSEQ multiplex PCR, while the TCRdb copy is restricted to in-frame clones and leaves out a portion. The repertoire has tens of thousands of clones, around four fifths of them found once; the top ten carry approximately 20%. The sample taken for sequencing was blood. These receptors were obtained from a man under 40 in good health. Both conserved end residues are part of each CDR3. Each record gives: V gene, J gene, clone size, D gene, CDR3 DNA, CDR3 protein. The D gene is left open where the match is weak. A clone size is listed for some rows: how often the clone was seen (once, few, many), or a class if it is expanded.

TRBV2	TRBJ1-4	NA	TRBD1	TGTGCCAGCAGTAGACAGGGAAGGATGGCAACTAATGAAAAACTGTTTTTT	CASSRQGRMATNEKLFF
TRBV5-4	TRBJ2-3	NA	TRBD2	TGTGCCAGCAGCTTGGGACTAGCGGGCACAGATACGCAGTATTTT	CASSLGLAGTDTQYF
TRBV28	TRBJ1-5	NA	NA	TGTGCCAGCAGGACCGGCCCGACCCAGCATTTT	CASRTGPTQHF
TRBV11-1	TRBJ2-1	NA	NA	TGTGCCAGCAGCGAAGACAGGTACAATGAGCAGTTCTTC	CASSEDRYNEQFF
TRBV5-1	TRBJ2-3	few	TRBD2	TGCGCCAGCAGCCCCCTAGCGGGGGTCACAGATACGCAGTATTTT	CASSPLAGVTDTQYF
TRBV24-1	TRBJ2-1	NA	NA	TGTGCCACCAGTGATATCGGTTACGACAATGAGCAGTTCTTC	CATSDIGYDNEQFF
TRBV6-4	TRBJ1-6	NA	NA	TGTGCCAGCATTATACACTTCTCATCTAATTCACCCCTCCACTTT	CASIIHFSSNSPLHF
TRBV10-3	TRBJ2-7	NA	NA	TGTGCCTCCCGGGGAGGAGTTACCTACGAGCAGTACTTC	CASRGGVTYEQYF
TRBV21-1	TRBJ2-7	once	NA	TGTGCCAGCAGAATCCGAAACTACGAGCAGTACTTC	CASRIRNYEQYF
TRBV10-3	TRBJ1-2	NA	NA	TGTGCCATCAGAGGGTACAGGGCACCCCAGGGTAACTATGGCTACACCTTC	CAIRGYRAPQGNYGYTF
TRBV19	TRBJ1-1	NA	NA	TGTGCCAGTAGCTTACCTTGGTGGCAGGGAGGAATCGACACTGAAGCTTTCTTT	CASSLPWWQGGIDTEAFF
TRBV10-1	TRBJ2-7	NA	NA	TGCGCCAGCAGTGGGGGGGACTACGAGCAGTACTTC	CASSGGDYEQYF
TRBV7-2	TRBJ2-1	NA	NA	TGTGCCAGCAGCTCGGCCGGGACGCAGAACAATGAGCAGTTCTTC	CASSSAGTQNNEQFF
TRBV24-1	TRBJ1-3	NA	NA	TGTGCCACCAGTGACCCCAAAAGACGGGAAAACACCATATATTTT	CATSDPKRRENTIYF
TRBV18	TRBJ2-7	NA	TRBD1	TGTGCCAGCTCGCCACAGAACAGGGGCGAGCAGTACTTC	CASSPQNRGEQYF
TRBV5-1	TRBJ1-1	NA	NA	TGCGCCAGCAGCTTAAGGAGTATTGGGAACACTGAAGCTTTCTTT	CASSLRSIGNTEAFF